Detailed here is one T cell receptor beta chain. Its antigen is not known. The TCRbeta library incorporated unique molecular identifiers. In TCRdb, the PCR reads were re-called with MiXCR into one record per CDR3 protein. The sample has about 110,000 distinct CDR3 sequences; 23% are singletons. V lost 6 bases to trimming and J lost 4 bases, with 16 bases between them. The CDR3 extends over 15 amino acids. The record originates from a study of T-cell reconstitution after alpha-beta-depleted transplantation in children. Findings and limits, study-wide: In patients about two months after transplant, alpha-beta T cells reportedly arose from several hundred expanded graft clones. Newly produced T cells mostly accounted for T-cell counts and diversity one year post-transplant. Some patients owed their high day-60 TCRbeta diversity to surviving recipient T cells and thymic progenitors.

The clonotype was recovered from a male patient aged 2-10 years who had a stem cell transplant for chronic granulomatous disease, so the T cells may come from the graft donor. The sample here was PBMCs, mostly from graft donor cells, taken 180 days after TCRalphabeta/CD19-depleted stem cell transplant. The chain has TRBV12-3 or TRBV12-4 and TRBJ1-5; D uncertain. CDR3 DNA: TGTGCCAGCAGACCGGCGAAAGGAATAAATCAGCCCCAGCATTTT. Protein sequence: CASRPAKGINQPQHF.